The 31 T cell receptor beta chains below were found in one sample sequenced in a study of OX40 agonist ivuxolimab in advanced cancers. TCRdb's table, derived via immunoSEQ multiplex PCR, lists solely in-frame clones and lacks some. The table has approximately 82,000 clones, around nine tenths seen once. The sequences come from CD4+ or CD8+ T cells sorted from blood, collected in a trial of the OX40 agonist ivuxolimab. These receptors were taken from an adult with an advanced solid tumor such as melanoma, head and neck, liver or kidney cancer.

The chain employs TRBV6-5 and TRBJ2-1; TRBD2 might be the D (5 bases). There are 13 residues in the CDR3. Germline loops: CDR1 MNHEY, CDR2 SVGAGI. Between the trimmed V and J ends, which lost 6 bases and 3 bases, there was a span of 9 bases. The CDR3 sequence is CASSGLSYNEQFF. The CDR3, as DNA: TGTGCCAGCAGCGGACTGAGCTACAATGAGCAGTTCTTC.

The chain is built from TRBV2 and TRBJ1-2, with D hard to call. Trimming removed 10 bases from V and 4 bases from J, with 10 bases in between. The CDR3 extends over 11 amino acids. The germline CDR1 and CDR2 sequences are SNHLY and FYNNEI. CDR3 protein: CAISGGYGYTF. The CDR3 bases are TGTGCCATATCAGGCGGCTATGGCTACACCTTC.

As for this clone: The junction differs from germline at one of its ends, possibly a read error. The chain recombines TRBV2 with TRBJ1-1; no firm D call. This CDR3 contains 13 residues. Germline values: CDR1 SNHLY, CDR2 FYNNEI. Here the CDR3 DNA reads TGTGCCAGCAAGCCTTCGGATAGTAGAGGTTCTAGTTTT. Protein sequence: CASKPSDSRGSSF.

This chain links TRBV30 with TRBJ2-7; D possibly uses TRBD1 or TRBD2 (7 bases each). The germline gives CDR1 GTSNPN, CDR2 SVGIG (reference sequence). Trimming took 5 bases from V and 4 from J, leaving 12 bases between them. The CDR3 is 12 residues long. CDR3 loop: CAWQGGLYEQYF. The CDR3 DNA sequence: TGTGCCTGGCAGGGGGGACTATACGAGCAGTACTTC.

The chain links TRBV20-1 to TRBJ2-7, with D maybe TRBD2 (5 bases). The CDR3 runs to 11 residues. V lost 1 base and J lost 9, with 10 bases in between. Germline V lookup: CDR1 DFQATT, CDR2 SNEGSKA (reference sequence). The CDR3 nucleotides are TGCAGTGCTAGAGCGGGGAAAGTGCAGTACTTC. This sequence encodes CSARAGKVQYF.

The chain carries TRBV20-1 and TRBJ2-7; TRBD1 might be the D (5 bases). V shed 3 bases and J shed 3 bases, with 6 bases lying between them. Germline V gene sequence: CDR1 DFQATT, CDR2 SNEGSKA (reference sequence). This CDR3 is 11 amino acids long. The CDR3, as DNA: TGCAGTGCTAGGGACATCTACGAGCAGTACTTC. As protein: CSARDIYEQYF.

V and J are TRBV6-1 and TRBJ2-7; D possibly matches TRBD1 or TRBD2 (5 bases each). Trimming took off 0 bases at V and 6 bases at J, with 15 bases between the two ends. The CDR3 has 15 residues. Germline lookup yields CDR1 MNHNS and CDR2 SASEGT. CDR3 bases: TGTGCCAGCAGTGAAGCCCAGCCGGGGCAGCTCGAGCAGTACTTC. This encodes CASSEAQPGQLEQYF.

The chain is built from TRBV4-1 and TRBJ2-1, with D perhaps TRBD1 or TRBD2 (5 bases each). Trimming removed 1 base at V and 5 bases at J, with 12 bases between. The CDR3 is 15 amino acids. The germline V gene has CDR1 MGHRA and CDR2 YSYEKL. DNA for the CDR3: TGCGCCAGCAGCCAAGGGGGGAACAGGAACAATGAGCAGTTCTTC. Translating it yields CASSQGGNRNNEQFF.

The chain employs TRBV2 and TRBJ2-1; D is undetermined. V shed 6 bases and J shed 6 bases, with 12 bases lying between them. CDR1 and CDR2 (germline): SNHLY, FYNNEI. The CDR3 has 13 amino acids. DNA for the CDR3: TGTGCCAGCAGGGCGGACGCGAGCAATGAGCAGTTCTTC. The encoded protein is CASRADASNEQFF.

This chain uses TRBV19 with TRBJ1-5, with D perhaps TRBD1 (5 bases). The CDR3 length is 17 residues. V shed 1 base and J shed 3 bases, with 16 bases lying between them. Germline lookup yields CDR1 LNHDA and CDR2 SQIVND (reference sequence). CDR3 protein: CASSIVVAGLNNQPQHF. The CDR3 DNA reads TGTGCCAGTAGTATAGTCGTGGCAGGGCTCAACAATCAGCCCCAGCATTTT.

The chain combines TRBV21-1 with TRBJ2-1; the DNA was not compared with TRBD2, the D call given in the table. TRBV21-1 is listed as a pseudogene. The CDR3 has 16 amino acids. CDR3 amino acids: CASSKATSGSGHEQFF. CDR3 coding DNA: TGTGCCAGCAGCAAAGCTACTAGCGGGAGTGGGCATGAGCAGTTCTTC.

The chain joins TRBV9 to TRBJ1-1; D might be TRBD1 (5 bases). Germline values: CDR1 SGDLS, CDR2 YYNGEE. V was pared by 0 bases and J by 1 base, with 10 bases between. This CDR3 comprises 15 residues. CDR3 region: CASSVDGHRNTEAFF. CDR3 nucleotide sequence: TGTGCCAGCAGCGTAGACGGACACAGGAACACTGAAGCTTTCTTT.

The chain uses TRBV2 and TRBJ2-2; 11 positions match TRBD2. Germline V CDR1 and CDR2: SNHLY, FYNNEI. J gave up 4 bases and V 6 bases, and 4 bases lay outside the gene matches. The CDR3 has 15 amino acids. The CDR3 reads CASRVAGGATGELFF. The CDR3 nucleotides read TGTGCCAGCAGGGTAGCGGGAGGGGCCACCGGGGAGCTGTTTTTT.

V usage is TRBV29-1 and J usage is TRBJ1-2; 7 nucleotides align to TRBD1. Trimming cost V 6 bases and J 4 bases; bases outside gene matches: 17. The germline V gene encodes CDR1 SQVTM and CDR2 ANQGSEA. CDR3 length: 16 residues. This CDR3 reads CSVGNLLTSGGYGYTF. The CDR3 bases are TGCAGCGTCGGAAACCTTCTGACATCAGGGGGCTATGGCTACACCTTC. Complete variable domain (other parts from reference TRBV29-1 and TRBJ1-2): SAVISQKPSRDICQRGTSLTIQCQVDSQVTMMFWYRQQPGQSLTLIATANQGSEATYESGFVIDKFPISRPNLTFSTLTVSNMSPEDSSIYLCSVGNLLTSGGYGYTFGSGTRLTVV.

CDR3 sequence reads: CAWTTGGPYGYTF. The CDR3 nucleotides are TGTGCCTGGACGACAGGGGGCCCCTATGGCTACACCTTC. The chain combines TRBV30 with TRBJ1-2, with 10 bases aligning to TRBD1. This CDR3 spans 13 amino acids. V lost 4 bases to trimming and J lost 4 bases; unmatched junction nucleotides: 3. Germline-derived CDR1 and CDR2 are GTSNPN and SVGIG (reference sequence).

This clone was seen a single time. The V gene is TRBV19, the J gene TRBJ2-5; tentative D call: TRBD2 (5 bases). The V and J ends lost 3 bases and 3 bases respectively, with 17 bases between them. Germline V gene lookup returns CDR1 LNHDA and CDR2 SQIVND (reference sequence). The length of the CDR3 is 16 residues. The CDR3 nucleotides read TGTGCCAGTAGTATCCCAAGCGGACCCGAAAAAGAGACCCAGTACTTC. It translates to CASSIPSGPEKETQYF.

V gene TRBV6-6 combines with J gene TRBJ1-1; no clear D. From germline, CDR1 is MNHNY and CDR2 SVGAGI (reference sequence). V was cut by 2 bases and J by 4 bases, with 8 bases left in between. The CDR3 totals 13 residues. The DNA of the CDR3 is TGTGCCAGCAGTTACACCGGTGGCACTGAAGCTTTCTTT. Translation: CASSYTGGTEAFF.

The CDR3 loop reads CASRPTVGNTIYF. The CDR3 nucleotides are TGTGCCAGCAGACCGACCGTTGGAAACACCATATATTTT. The rearrangement uses TRBV2 and TRBJ1-3; no clear D gene. Trimming left V 6 bases short and J 3 bases short, with 9 bases between. Germline V gene lookup returns CDR1 SNHLY and CDR2 FYNNEI. The CDR3 extends over 13 amino acids.

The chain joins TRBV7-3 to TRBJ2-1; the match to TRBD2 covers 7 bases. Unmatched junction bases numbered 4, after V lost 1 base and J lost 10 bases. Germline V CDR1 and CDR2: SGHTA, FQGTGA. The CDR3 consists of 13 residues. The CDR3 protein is CASSLNAGREQFF. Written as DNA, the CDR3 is TGTGCCAGCAGCTTAAACGCCGGGAGGGAGCAGTTCTTC.

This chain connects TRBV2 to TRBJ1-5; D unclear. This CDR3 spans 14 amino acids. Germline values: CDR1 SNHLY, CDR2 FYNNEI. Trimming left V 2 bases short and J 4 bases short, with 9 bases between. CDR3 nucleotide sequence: TGTGCCAGCAGTGAAAATAGACGAAATCAGCCCCAGCATTTT. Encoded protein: CASSENRRNQPQHF.

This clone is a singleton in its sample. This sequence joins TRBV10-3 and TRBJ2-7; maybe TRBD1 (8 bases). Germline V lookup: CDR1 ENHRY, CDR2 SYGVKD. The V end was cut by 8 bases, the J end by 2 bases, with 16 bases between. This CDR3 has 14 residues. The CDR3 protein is CAIGGDRLAYEQYF. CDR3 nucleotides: TGTGCCATCGGGGGGGACAGGCTTGCCTACGAGCAGTACTTC.

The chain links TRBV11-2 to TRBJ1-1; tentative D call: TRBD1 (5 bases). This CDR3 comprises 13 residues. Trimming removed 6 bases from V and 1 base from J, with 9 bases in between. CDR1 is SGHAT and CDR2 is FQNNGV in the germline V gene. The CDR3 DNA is TGTGCCAGCAGTAACCAGGGGAACACTGAAGCTTTCTTT. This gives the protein CASSNQGNTEAFF. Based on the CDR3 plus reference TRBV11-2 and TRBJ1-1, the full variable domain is EAGVAQSPRYKIIEKRQSVAFWCNPISGHATLYWYQQILGQGPKLLIQFQNNGVVDDSQLPKDRFSAERLKGVDSTLKIQPAKLEDSAVYLCASSNQGNTEAFFGQGTRLTVV.

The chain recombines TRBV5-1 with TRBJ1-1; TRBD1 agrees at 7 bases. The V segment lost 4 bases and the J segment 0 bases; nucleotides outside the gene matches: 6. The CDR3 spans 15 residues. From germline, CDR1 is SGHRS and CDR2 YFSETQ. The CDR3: CASSLGTALNTEAFF. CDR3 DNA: TGCGCCAGCAGCCTCGGGACAGCATTGAACACTGAAGCTTTCTTT.

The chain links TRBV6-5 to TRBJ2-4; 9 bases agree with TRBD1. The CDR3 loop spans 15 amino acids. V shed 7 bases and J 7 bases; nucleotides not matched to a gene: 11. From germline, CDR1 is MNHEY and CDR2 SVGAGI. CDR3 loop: CASKLQGALGNIQYF. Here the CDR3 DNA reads TGTGCCAGCAAGCTACAGGGGGCTTTGGGGAACATTCAGTACTTC.

CDR3 sequence: CASSHQGNTLQETQYF. The CDR3 region has the DNA TGTGCCAGCAGCCATCAGGGCAATACACTCCAAGAGACCCAGTACTTC. This chain links TRBV14 with TRBJ2-5; a possible D gene is TRBD1 (5 bases). Between the trimmed V and J ends, which lost 3 bases and 1 base, there was a span of 15 bases. The CDR3 runs 16 residues. Germline V gives CDR1 SGHDN, CDR2 FVKESK.

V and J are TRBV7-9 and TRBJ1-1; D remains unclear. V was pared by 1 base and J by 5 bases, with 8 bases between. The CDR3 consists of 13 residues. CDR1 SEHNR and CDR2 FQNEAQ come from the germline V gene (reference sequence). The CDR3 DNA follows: TGTGCCAGCAGCTTAGAGGGAGGAACTGAAGCTTTCTTT. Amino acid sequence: CASSLEGGTEAFF.

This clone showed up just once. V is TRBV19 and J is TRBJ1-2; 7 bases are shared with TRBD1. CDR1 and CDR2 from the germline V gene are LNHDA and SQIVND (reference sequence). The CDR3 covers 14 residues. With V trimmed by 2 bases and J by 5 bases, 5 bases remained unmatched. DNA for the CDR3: TGTGCCAGTAGTATAAGACAGGGTACTTATGGCTACACCTTC. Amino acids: CASSIRQGTYGYTF.

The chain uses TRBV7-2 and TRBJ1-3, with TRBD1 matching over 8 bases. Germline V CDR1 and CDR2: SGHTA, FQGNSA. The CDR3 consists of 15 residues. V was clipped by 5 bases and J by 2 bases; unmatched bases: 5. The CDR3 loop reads CASSRPTGAGNTIYF. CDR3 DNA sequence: TGTGCCAGCAGCAGGCCGACAGGGGCTGGAAACACCATATATTTT.

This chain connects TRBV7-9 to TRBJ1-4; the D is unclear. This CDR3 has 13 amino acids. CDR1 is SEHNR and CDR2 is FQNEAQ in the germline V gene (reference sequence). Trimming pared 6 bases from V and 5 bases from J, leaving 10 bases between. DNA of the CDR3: TGTGCCAGCAGGGCCGCGGGGAATGAAAAACTGTTTTTT. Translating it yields CASRAAGNEKLFF.

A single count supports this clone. The CDR3: CASTQYDEQFF. CDR3 bases: TGTGCCAGCACCCAGTACGATGAGCAGTTCTTC. This rearrangement joins TRBV6-6 to TRBJ2-1; D gene unclear. Germline CDR1 and CDR2: MNHNY and SVGAGI (reference sequence). The CDR3 has 11 amino acids. Trimming left V 7 bases short and J 8 bases short, with 9 bases between.

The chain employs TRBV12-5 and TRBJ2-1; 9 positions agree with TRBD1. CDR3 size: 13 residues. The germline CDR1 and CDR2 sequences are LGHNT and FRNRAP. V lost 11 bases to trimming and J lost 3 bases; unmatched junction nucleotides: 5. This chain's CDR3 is CAGGTGIYNEQFF. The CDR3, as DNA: TGTGCTGGCGGGACAGGGATCTACAATGAGCAGTTCTTC.